This is a list of T cell receptor beta chains from one sample in a study of cytomegalovirus exposure and HLA in healthy donors. TCRdb keeps only in-frame clones here, not all; method: immunoSEQ multiplex PCR. Reported are under 70,000 clones; the ten largest clones contain about 9.2%. The sample was PBMCs. Receptor source: a man over 45 in good health and CMV-seropositive. Both conserved end residues are part of each CDR3. The D gene is left open where the match is weak.

length	J	D	V	CDR3	DNA
15	TRBJ1-2	-	TRBV7-9	CASSELSTGLGGYTF	TGTGCCAGCAGCGAACTTTCGACAGGCCTGGGGGGCTACACCTTC
15	TRBJ2-5	-	TRBV18	CASSPPQGGGETQYF	TGTGCCAGCTCACCACCGCAGGGAGGGGGAGAGACCCAGTACTTC
13	TRBJ2-7	-	TRBV6-1	CASSVGGLGEQYF	TGTGCCAGCAGTGTGGGGGGGCTCGGCGAGCAGTACTTC
14	TRBJ2-2	TRBD2	TRBV12-5	CASGPGGSAGELFF	TGTGCTAGTGGTCCGGGGGGGTCGGCCGGGGAGCTGTTTTTT
15	TRBJ2-2	TRBD1	TRBV19	CASNPDRGRTGELFF	TGTGCCAGTAACCCCGACAGGGGGCGCACCGGGGAGCTGTTTTTT
16	TRBJ2-7	-	TRBV11-2	CASSSPGGAGSYEQYF	TGTGCCAGCAGCTCCCCCGGGGGAGCGGGCTCCTACGAGCAGTACTTC
14	TRBJ2-2	-	TRBV30	CAWSVAGKTGELFF	TGTGCCTGGAGTGTCGCAGGGAAGACCGGGGAGCTGTTTTTT
15	TRBJ2-7	TRBD2	TRBV4-3	CASSQSRERYYEQYF	TGCGCCAGCAGCCAATCGCGGGAGAGGTACTACGAGCAGTACTTC
13	TRBJ2-7	TRBD1	TRBV7-6	CASSSWTGSEQYF	TGTGCCAGCAGCTCCTGGACAGGGAGCGAGCAGTACTTC
14	TRBJ2-7	TRBD1	TRBV5-4	CASSFPGQFHEQYF	TGTGCCAGCAGCTTTCCGGGACAGTTCCACGAGCAGTACTTC
12	TRBJ2-3	-	TRBV11-2	CASSYNTDTQYF	TGTGCCAGCAGCTACAACACAGATACGCAGTATTTT
15	TRBJ2-3	TRBD1	TRBV18	CASSPIDRVTDTQYF	TGTGCCAGCTCACCAATAGACAGGGTAACAGATACGCAGTATTTT
14	TRBJ2-2	TRBD1	TRBV14	CASSGTGRTGELFF	TGTGCCAGCAGCGGGACAGGACGGACCGGGGAGCTGTTTTTT
17	TRBJ1-3	TRBD1	TRBV5-6	CASSPGRGLSSGNTIYF	TGTGCCAGCAGCCCGGGCAGGGGGCTAAGCTCTGGAAACACCATATATTTT
15	TRBJ2-3	TRBD2	TRBV30	CAWSSREGRLDTQYF	TGTGCCTGGAGTTCCCGGGAGGGGAGGTTGGATACGCAGTATTTT
15	TRBJ2-7	TRBD2	TRBV19	CASTTSAGGLYEQYF	TGTGCCAGTACCACCTCAGCGGGGGGTTTATACGAGCAGTACTTC
15	TRBJ2-7	TRBD2	TRBV11-2	CASSPGTSGDYEQYF	TGTGCCAGCAGCCCCGGGACTAGCGGGGACTACGAGCAGTACTTC
21	TRBJ2-4	-	TRBV4-1	CASSQDRETSGQLLAKNIQYF	TGCGCCAGCAGCCAAGATCGCGAAACTTCAGGACAGCTTCTAGCCAAAAACATTCAGTACTTC
17	TRBJ1-2	-	TRBV27	CASSLWAGNRANYGYTF	TGTGCCAGCAGTTTATGGGCAGGGAACCGAGCTAACTATGGCTACACCTTC
17	TRBJ2-7	TRBD2	TRBV10-3	CAISDSGLKGGLYEQYF	TGTGCCATCAGTGATTCGGGGCTTAAGGGAGGGCTCTACGAGCAGTACTTC
13	TRBJ2-7	-	TRBV2	CASSATGIYEQYF	TGTGCCAGCAGTGCCACAGGGATCTACGAGCAGTACTTC
17	TRBJ2-3	-	TRBV10-3	CAISESLQGGGTDTQYF	TGTGCCATCAGTGAGTCCCTACAGGGAGGGGGTACAGATACGCAGTATTTT
11	TRBJ1-1	-	TRBV29-1	CSVEGTVQAFF	TGCAGCGTTGAAGGGACAGTACAAGCTTTCTTT
13	TRBJ2-7	-	TRBV4-3	CASSQELRYEQYF	TGCGCCAGCAGCCAAGAATTACGGTACGAGCAGTACTTC
15	TRBJ2-2	-	TRBV5-4	CASTPARGKIGELFF	TGTGCCAGCACCCCTGCCAGGGGTAAGATCGGGGAGCTGTTTTTT
15	TRBJ1-2	-	TRBV2	CATRGQSILNYGYTF	TGTGCCACCCGAGGACAGAGTATACTTAACTATGGCTACACCTTC
14	TRBJ1-1	-	TRBV28	CASSSPTGNTEAFF	TGTGCCAGCAGTTCGCCGACAGGGAACACTGAAGCTTTCTTT
15	TRBJ1-2	TRBD1	TRBV7-2	CASIPGQKANYGYTF	TGTGCCAGCATTCCGGGACAGAAAGCTAACTATGGCTACACCTTC
15	TRBJ1-5	-	TRBV19	CASLVGGGGNQPQHF	TGTGCCAGCTTAGTAGGGGGTGGGGGCAATCAGCCCCAGCATTTT
12	TRBJ2-7	-	TRBV28	CASSVQNYEQYF	TGTGCCAGCAGCGTCCAGAATTACGAGCAGTACTTC
13	TRBJ2-7	-	TRBV30	CAWLRDTSYEQYF	TGTGCCTGGCTCCGGGACACCTCCTACGAGCAGTACTTC
13	TRBJ1-4	-	TRBV10-3	CAISLGLREKLFF	TGTGCCATCAGTTTGGGCCTAAGGGAAAAACTGTTTTTT
15	TRBJ2-3	TRBD2	TRBV7-2	CASSVGTRLTDTQYF	TGTGCCAGCAGCGTCGGGACTAGGCTCACAGATACGCAGTATTTT
15	TRBJ1-5	TRBD1	TRBV6-6	CASSYPGQGYQPQHF	TGTGCCAGCAGTTACCCGGGACAGGGCTATCAGCCCCAGCATTTT
16	TRBJ1-1	TRBD1	TRBV5-1	CASSSQLGTGAAEAFF	TGCGCCAGCAGCTCTCAACTGGGGACAGGGGCGGCTGAAGCTTTCTTT
14	TRBJ1-5	TRBD1	TRBV19	CASSIERGREPQHF	TGTGCCAGTAGTATAGAAAGGGGGCGCGAGCCCCAGCATTTT
15	TRBJ1-5	-	TRBV7-2	CASSPRQGWGQPQHF	TGTGCCAGCAGCCCTCGGCAGGGGTGGGGCCAGCCCCAGCATTTT
15	TRBJ1-2	TRBD1	TRBV5-1	CASSGTGSRGIGYTF	TGCGCCAGCAGCGGGACAGGGTCAAGGGGAATTGGCTACACCTTC
14	TRBJ2-2	-	TRBV6-1	CASSRNRDTGELFF	TGTGCCAGCAGTAGAAATCGGGACACCGGGGAGCTGTTTTTT
15	TRBJ2-3	-	TRBV4-2	CASSLPATTADTQYF	TGTGCCAGCAGCCTCCCAGCGACCACGGCGGATACGCAGTATTTT
15	TRBJ1-2	TRBD1	TRBV6-5	CASSTDRGGPYGYTF	TGTGCCAGCAGCACGGACAGGGGAGGACCTTATGGCTACACCTTC
15	TRBJ2-1	-	TRBV5-6	CASSFPTPGNREQFF	TGTGCCAGCAGCTTCCCTACCCCGGGGAATCGAGAGCAGTTCTTC
15	TRBJ1-2	-	TRBV30	CAWSISTGPLGGYTF	TGTGCCTGGAGTATATCGACAGGTCCCTTGGGGGGCTACACCTTC
15	TRBJ1-4	TRBD1	TRBV6-1	CASSRDRLQNEKLFF	TGTGCCAGCAGTCGGGACAGGCTACAAAATGAAAAACTGTTTTTT
15	TRBJ1-2	-	TRBV19	CASSIDPGRTYGYTF	TGTGCCAGTAGTATAGATCCAGGTCGCACCTATGGCTACACCTTC
14	TRBJ2-4	TRBD2	TRBV4-3	CASSHAGGENIQYF	TGCGCCAGCAGCCACGCTGGGGGGGAAAACATTCAGTACTTC
13	TRBJ2-2	TRBD2	TRBV28	CASRTSGNRELFF	TGTGCCAGCCGGACTAGCGGGAACCGGGAGCTGTTTTTT
16	TRBJ1-6	-	TRBV5-6	CASSSSLEGLNSPLHF	TGTGCCAGCAGCTCCTCGTTAGAGGGTCTAAATTCACCCCTCCACTTT
16	TRBJ2-4	-	TRBV18	CASSLNVQGPKGIQYF	TGTGCCAGCTCACTAAATGTTCAGGGGCCAAAGGGCATTCAGTACTTC
14	TRBJ2-5	TRBD2	TRBV7-2	CASRWREAGETQYF	TGTGCCAGCAGATGGCGGGAGGCGGGAGAGACCCAGTACTTC
16	TRBJ2-7	TRBD2	TRBV11-3	CASSFPTSGTTYEQYF	TGTGCCAGCAGCTTCCCTACTAGCGGGACAACTTACGAGCAGTACTTC
20	TRBJ2-2	TRBD2	TRBV7-7	CASSDAPGLAGIGNTGELFF	TGTGCTAGCAGCGACGCCCCGGGACTAGCGGGAATAGGGAACACCGGGGAGCTGTTTTTT
16	TRBJ1-1	-	TRBV18	CASSPLGRAEPTEAFF	TGTGCCAGCTCACCACTGGGCAGGGCCGAACCGACCGAAGCTTTCTTT
16	TRBJ2-3	TRBD1	TRBV6-6	CASSYGQGAGTDTQYF	TGTGCCAGCAGTTACGGACAGGGGGCAGGGACAGATACGCAGTATTTT
15	TRBJ1-5	-	TRBV4-1	CASSQDGLGNQPQHF	TGCGCCAGCAGCCAAGATGGACTTGGCAATCAGCCCCAGCATTTT
14	TRBJ1-1	-	TRBV25-1	CASSGSFTGTEAFF	TGTGCCAGCAGTGGTAGCTTTACGGGTACTGAAGCTTTCTTT
15	TRBJ2-7	TRBD1	TRBV4-2	CASSQVGTGAIEQYF	TGTGCCAGCAGCCAAGTTGGGACAGGAGCAATCGAGCAGTACTTC
14	TRBJ2-3	-	TRBV9	CASSVGTVTDTQYF	TGTGCCAGCAGCGTAGGTACTGTCACAGATACGCAGTATTTT
22	TRBJ2-5	-	TRBV18	CASSPYLPIRPGSVPTQETQYF	TGTGCCAGCTCACCATACCTGCCGATTCGGCCGGGATCCGTTCCTACCCAAGAGACCCAGTACTTC